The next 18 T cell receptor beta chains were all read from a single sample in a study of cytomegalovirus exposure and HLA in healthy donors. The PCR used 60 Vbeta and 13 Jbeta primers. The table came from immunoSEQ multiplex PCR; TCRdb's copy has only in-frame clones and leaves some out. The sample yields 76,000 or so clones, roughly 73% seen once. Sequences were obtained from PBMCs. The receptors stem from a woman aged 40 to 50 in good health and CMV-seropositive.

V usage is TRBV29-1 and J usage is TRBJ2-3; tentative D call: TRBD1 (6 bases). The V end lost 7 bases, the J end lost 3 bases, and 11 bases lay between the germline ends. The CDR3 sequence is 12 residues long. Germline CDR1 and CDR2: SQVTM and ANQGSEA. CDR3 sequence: CSAGRGTDTQYF. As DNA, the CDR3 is TGCAGCGCCGGCAGGGGAACAGATACGCAGTATTTT.

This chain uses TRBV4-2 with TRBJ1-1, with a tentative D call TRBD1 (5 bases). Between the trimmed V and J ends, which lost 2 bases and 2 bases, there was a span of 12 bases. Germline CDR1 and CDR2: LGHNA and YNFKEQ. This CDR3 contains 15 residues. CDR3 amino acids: CASSQNRGSNTEAFF. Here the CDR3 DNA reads TGTGCCAGCAGCCAAAATAGGGGCAGTAACACTGAAGCTTTCTTT.

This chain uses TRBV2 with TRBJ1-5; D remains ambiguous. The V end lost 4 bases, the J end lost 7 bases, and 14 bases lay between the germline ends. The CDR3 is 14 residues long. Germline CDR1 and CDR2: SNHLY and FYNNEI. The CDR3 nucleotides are TGTGCCAGCAGTGGAATTGAGATCCACCAGCCCCAGCATTTT. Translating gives CASSGIEIHQPQHF.

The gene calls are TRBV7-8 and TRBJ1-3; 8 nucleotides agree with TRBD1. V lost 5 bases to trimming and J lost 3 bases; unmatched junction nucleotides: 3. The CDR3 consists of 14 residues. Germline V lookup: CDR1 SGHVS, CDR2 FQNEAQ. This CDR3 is CASSQGTGGNTIYF. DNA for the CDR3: TGTGCCAGCAGCCAGGGGACAGGTGGAAACACCATATATTTT.

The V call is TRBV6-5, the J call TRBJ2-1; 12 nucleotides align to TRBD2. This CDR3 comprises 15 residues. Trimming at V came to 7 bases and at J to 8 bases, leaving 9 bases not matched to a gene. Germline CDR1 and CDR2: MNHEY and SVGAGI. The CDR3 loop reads CASTDPSGGADEQFF. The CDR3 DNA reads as TGTGCCAGCACCGACCCTAGCGGGGGGGCCGATGAGCAGTTCTTC.

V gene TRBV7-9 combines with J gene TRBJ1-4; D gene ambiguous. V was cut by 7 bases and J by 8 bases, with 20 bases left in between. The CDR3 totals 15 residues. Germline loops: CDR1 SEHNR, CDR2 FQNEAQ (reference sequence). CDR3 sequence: CASTAWVGGEEKLFF. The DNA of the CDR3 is TGTGCCAGCACCGCCTGGGTTGGTGGAGAGGAAAAACTGTTTTTT.

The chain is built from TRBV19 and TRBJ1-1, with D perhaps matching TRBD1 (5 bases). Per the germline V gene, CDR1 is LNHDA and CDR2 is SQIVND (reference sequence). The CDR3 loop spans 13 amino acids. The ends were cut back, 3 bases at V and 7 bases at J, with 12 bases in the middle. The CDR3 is CASSIRGAFEAFF. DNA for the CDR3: TGTGCCAGTAGTATTAGGGGTGCATTTGAAGCTTTCTTT. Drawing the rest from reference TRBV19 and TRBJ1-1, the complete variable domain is DGGITQSPKYLFRKEGQNVTLSCEQNLNHDAMYWYRQDPGQGLRLIYYSQIVNDFQKGDIAEGYSVSREKKESFPLTVTSAQKNPTAFYLCASSIRGAFEAFFGQGTRLTVV.

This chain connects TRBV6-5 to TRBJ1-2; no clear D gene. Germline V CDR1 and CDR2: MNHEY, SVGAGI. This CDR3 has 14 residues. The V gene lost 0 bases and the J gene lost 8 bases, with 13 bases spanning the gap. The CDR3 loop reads CASSYSTGEGGYTF. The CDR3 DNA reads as TGTGCCAGCAGTTACTCGACCGGGGAAGGAGGCTACACCTTC.

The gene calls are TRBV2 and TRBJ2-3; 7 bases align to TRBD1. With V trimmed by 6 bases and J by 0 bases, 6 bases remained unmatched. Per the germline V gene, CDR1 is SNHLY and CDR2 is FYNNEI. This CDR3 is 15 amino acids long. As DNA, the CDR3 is TGTGCCAGCAGCGGGGACAGACCTAGCACAGATACGCAGTATTTT. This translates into CASSGDRPSTDTQYF.

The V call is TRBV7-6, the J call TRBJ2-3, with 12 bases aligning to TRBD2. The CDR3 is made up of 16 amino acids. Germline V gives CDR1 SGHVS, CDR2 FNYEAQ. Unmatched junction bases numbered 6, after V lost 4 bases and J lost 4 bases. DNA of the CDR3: TGTGCCAGCAGCTCCACTACTAGCGGGAGGCCAGATACGCAGTATTTT. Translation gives CASSSTTSGRPDTQYF.

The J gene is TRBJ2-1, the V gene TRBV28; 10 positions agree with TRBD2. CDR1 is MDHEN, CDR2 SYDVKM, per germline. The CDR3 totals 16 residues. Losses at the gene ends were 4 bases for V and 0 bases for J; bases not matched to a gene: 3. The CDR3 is CASSSSGSPSYNEQFF. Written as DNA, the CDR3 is TGTGCCAGCAGTTCTAGCGGGAGCCCCTCCTACAATGAGCAGTTCTTC.

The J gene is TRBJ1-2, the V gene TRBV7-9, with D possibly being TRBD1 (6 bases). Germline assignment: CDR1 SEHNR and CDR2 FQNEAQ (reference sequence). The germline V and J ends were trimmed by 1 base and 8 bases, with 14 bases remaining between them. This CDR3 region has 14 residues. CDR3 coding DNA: TGTGCCAGCAGCTTAGGGATCAGGGGTGGAGGCTACACCTTC. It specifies CASSLGIRGGGYTF.

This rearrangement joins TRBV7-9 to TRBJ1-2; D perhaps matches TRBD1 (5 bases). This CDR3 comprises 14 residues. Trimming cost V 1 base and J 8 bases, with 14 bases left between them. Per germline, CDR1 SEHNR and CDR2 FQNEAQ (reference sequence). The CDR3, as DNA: TGTGCCAGCAGCTTAGGACCAGGGTTTAGCGGCTACACCTTC. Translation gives CASSLGPGFSGYTF.

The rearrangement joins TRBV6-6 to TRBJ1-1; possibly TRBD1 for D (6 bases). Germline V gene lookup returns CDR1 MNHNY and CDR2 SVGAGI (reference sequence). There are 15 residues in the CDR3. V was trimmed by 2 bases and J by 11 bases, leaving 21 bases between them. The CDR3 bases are TGTGCCAGCAGTTACCCCACGACCAGGCAAAGGGGGGCTTTCTTT. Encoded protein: CASSYPTTRQRGAFF.

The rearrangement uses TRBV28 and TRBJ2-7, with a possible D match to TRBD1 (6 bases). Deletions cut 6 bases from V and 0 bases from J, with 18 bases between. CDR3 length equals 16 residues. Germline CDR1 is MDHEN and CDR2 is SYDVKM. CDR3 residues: CASRPGARIDSYEQYF. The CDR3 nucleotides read TGTGCCAGCAGGCCAGGGGCCCGAATTGACTCCTACGAGCAGTACTTC.

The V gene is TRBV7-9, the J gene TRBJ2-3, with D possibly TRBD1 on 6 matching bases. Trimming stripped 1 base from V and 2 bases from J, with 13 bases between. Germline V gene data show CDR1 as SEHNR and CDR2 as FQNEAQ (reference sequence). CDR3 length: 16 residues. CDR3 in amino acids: CASSLDRALLTDTQYF. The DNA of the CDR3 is TGTGCCAGCAGCTTAGACAGGGCCTTACTCACAGATACGCAGTATTTT.

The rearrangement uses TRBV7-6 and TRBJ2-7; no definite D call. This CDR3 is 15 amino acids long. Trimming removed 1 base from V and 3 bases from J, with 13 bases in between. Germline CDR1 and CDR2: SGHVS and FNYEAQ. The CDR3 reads CASSLGAAKVYEQYF. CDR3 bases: TGTGCCAGCAGCTTAGGTGCAGCGAAAGTCTACGAGCAGTACTTC. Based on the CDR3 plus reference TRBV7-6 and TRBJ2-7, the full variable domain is GAGVSQSPRYKVTKRGQDVALRCDPISGHVSLYWYRQALGQGPEFLTYFNYEAQQDKSGLPNDRFSAERPEGSISTLTIQRTEQRDSAMYRCASSLGAAKVYEQYFGPGTRLTVT.

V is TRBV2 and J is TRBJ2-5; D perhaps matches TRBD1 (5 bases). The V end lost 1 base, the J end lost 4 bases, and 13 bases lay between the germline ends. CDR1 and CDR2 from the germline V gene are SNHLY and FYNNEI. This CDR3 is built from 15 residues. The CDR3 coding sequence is TGTGCCAGCAGTGAAGGCATAAGGGGCTTAGAGACCCAGTACTTC. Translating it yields CASSEGIRGLETQYF.